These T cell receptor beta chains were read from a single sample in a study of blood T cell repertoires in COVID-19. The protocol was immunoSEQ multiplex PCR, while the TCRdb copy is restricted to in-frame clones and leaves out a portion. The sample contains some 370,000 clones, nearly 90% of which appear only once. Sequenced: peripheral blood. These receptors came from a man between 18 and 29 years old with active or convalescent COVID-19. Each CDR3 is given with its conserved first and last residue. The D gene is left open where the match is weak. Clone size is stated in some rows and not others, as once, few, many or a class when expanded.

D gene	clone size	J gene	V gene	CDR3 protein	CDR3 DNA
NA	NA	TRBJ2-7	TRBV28	CASTPVGGGSYEQYF	TGTGCCAGCACCCCCGTAGGGGGAGGGTCCTACGAGCAGTACTTC
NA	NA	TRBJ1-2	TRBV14	CASSQAPIYGYTF	TGTGCCAGCAGCCAAGCACCTATCTATGGCTACACCTTC
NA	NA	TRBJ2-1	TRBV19	CASSLVQGKQFF	TGTGCCAGTAGCCTCGTTCAGGGGAAGCAGTTCTTC
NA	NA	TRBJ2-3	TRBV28	CASNSPDTQYF	TGTGCCAGCAACTCACCAGATACGCAGTATTTT
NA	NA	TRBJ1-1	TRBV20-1	CSASRSMNTEAFF	TGCAGTGCTAGTCGGAGTATGAACACTGAAGCTTTCTTT
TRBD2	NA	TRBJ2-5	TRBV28	CASSYPPGASGRYETQYF	TGTGCCAGCAGTTACCCCCCCGGGGCTAGCGGGAGATATGAGACCCAGTACTTC
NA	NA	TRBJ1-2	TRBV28	CASSLGGAVGYTF	TGTGCCAGCAGTTTAGGGGGGGCTGTAGGCTACACCTTC
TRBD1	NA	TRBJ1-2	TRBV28	CASRPWTGGVYGYTF	TGTGCCAGCAGACCTTGGACAGGGGGAGTCTATGGCTACACCTTC
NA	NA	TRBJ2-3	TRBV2	CASSDQGTLADTQYF	TGTGCCAGCAGTGATCAGGGGACGCTTGCAGATACGCAGTATTTT
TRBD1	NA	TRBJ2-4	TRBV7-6	CASSLGTGWAPNIQYF	TGTGCCAGCAGCTTAGGGACAGGGTGGGCCCCTAACATTCAGTACTTC
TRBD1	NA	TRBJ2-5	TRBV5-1	CASSSEGQLGETQYF	TGCGCCAGCAGCTCAGAGGGACAGTTAGGCGAGACCCAGTACTTC
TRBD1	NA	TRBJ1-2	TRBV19	CASSIYTGVAEGYTF	TGTGCCAGTAGTATCTATACAGGGGTGGCGGAGGGCTACACCTTC
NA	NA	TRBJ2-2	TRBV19	CASSDRGETGELFF	TGTGCCAGTAGTGATAGGGGTGAAACCGGGGAGCTGTTTTTT
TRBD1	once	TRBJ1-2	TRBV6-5	CASSPDRGSHGYTF	TGTGCCAGCAGCCCCGACAGGGGATCTCATGGCTACACCTTC
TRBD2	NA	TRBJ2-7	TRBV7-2	CASSLSGLAGNGEQYF	TGTGCCAGCAGCTTATCCGGACTAGCGGGTAACGGCGAGCAGTACTTC
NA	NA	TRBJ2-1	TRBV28	CASSEPHRVANYNEQFF	TGTGCCAGCAGCGAACCTCACAGGGTCGCCAACTACAATGAGCAGTTCTTC
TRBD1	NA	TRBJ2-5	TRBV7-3	CASSLTARDSRETQYF	TGTGCCAGCAGCTTAACGGCGAGGGACAGCAGAGAGACCCAGTACTTC
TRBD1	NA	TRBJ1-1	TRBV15	CATSKGQGGTEAFF	TGTGCCACCAGCAAGGGACAGGGAGGCACTGAAGCTTTCTTT
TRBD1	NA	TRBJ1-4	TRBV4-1	CASSQGGPDRATNEKLFF	TGCGCCAGCAGCCAAGGGGGACCGGACAGGGCAACTAATGAAAAACTGTTTTTT
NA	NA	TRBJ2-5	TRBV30	CAWGREPQETQYF	TGTGCCTGGGGACGAGAGCCCCAAGAGACCCAGTACTTC
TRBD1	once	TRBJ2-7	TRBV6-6	CASSSGQVGYEQYF	TGTGCCAGCAGTTCGGGACAGGTAGGCTACGAGCAGTACTTC
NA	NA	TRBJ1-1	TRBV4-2	CASSQEDMGQNTEAFF	TGTGCCAGCAGCCAAGAGGACATGGGACAGAACACTGAAGCTTTCTTT
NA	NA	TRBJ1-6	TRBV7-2	CASRLRFGSYNSPLHF	TGTGCCAGCAGACTGCGCTTTGGCTCCTATAATTCACCCCTCCACTTT
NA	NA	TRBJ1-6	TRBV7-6	CASSPTPDSPLHF	TGTGCCAGCAGCCCCACCCCGGATTCACCCCTCCACTTT
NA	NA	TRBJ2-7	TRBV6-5	CASRPPGGVYEQYF	TGTGCCAGCAGACCACCCGGGGGTGTCTACGAGCAGTACTTC
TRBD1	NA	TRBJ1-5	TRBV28	CASSWTGGNQPQHF	TGTGCCAGCAGCTGGACAGGGGGTAATCAGCCCCAGCATTTT
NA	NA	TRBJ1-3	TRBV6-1	CASSAWGGSQSSGNTIYF	TGTGCCAGCAGTGCATGGGGCGGATCTCAAAGCTCTGGAAACACCATATATTTT
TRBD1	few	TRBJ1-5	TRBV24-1	CATSDGTVNQPQHF	TGTGCCACCAGTGATGGGACAGTCAATCAGCCCCAGCATTTT
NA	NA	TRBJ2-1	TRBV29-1	CSVFGTSYNEQFF	TGCAGCGTTTTCGGGACAAGCTACAATGAGCAGTTCTTC
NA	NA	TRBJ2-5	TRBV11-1	CASSLVTGSSQETQYF	TGTGCCAGCAGCTTGGTGACCGGGAGCTCACAAGAGACCCAGTACTTC
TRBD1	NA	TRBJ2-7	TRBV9	CASSEGTGSSYEQYF	TGTGCCAGCAGCGAGGGGACAGGGAGCTCCTACGAGCAGTACTTC
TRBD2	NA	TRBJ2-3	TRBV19	CATSRLAGGNGDTQYF	TGTGCCACCTCCCGACTAGCGGGGGGTAATGGAGATACGCAGTATTTT
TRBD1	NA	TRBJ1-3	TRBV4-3	CASSQDRTGAGNTIYF	TGCGCCAGCAGCCAAGATCGCACAGGGGCTGGAAACACCATATATTTT